The 12 T cell receptor beta chains reported below all come from one sample, sequenced in a study of beta chain features in type 1 diabetes. Of the isolated RNA, all was reverse transcribed, and so the sequenced material was expressed TCRB transcripts. Assay used: immunoSEQ multiplex PCR; TCRdb lists only in-frame clones, some missing. The sample includes about 410,000 clones, about 14% of them seen just once. The specimen sequenced was naive CD4+ T cells from blood. These receptor sequences come from a man aged 25-45 years in good health.

This chain uses TRBV7-9 with TRBJ2-7; 8 nucleotides match TRBD1. This CDR3 has 16 residues. V was clipped by 3 bases and J by 3 bases; unmatched bases: 10. Germline values: CDR1 SEHNR, CDR2 FQNEAQ (reference sequence). CDR3 sequence reads: CASSLRGGTGFYEQYF. CDR3 nucleotide sequence: TGTGCCAGCAGCTTGCGAGGGGGGACAGGTTTCTACGAGCAGTACTTC.

This clone was seen only a few times. The chain couples TRBV30 to TRBJ2-7; D gene ambiguous. The CDR3 is 13 residues long. Trimming stripped 0 bases from V and 7 bases from J, with 13 bases between. CDR1 and CDR2 from the germline V gene are GTSNPN and SVGIG (reference sequence). The CDR3 nucleotides are TGTGCCTGGAGTGTCCCAAACGGAAGGGAGCAGTACGTC. Translating it yields CAWSVPNGREQYV.

This clone has only a few counts. The chain has TRBV9 and TRBJ2-5; 11 bases are a match to TRBD1. J gave up 5 bases and V 4 bases, and 7 bases lay outside the gene matches. This CDR3 contains 15 residues. Germline-derived CDR1 and CDR2 are SGDLS and YYNGEE. The CDR3 DNA sequence: TGTGCCAGCAGCCCAAGGGACAGGGGGGACGAGACCCAGTACTTC. This codes for CASSPRDRGDETQYF.

This clone was recorded a few times. The chain carries TRBV7-2 and TRBJ2-1, with 8 positions matching TRBD2. The CDR3 has 14 residues. CDR1 and CDR2 from the germline V gene are SGHTA and FQGNSA. The junction had 1 base not matched to a gene; V was cut back by 1 base and J by 5 bases. CDR3 loop: CASSLGGLDNEQFF. The DNA for the CDR3 is TGTGCCAGCAGCTTAGGGGGACTAGACAATGAGCAGTTCTTC.

In its sample, this clone was seen a few times. The chain couples TRBV11-2 to TRBJ2-7; 11 positions match TRBD2. The CDR3 length is 14 residues. CDR1 and CDR2 from the germline V gene are SGHAT and FQNNGV. Unmatched junction bases numbered 4, after V lost 5 bases and J lost 4 bases. CDR3 DNA: TGTGCCAGCAGCCGACTAGCGGGATCATACGAGCAGTACGTC. It encodes CASSRLAGSYEQYV.

The chain recombines TRBV7-2 with TRBJ2-3, with 9 bases lining up with TRBD2. Trimming at V came to 4 bases and at J to 4 bases, leaving 12 bases not matched to a gene. Per germline, CDR1 SGHTA and CDR2 FQGNSA. The CDR3 consists of 17 residues. The CDR3 DNA is TGTGCCAGCAGCTCGGCCCGGGGCGGGAGGGCCGCAGATACGCAGTATTTT. Its translation is CASSSARGGRAADTQYF.

The genes are TRBV5-4 and TRBJ2-1, with D unclear. Germline V gene lookup returns CDR1 SGHNT and CDR2 YYREEE (reference sequence). V gave up 0 bases and J gave up 9 bases, with 4 bases separating them. The CDR3 extends over 11 amino acids. The CDR3 sequence is CASSLAVEQFF. The CDR3 DNA follows: TGTGCCAGCAGCTTGGCCGTTGAGCAGTTCTTC.

V and J are TRBV4-3 and TRBJ2-4; no reliable D call. From germline, CDR1 is LGHNA and CDR2 YSLEER. This CDR3 is 13 amino acids long. Between the trimmed V and J ends, which lost 0 bases and 8 bases, there was a span of 8 bases. The DNA for the CDR3 is TGCGCCAGCAGCCAAGATATCCGTGACATTCAGTACTTC. This encodes CASSQDIRDIQYF.

This clone came up a few times. This chain links TRBV7-2 with TRBJ2-7; D is perhaps TRBD2 (6 bases). The length of the CDR3 is 14 residues. Germline assignment: CDR1 SGHTA and CDR2 FQGNSA. V was pared by 5 bases and J by 7 bases, with 18 bases between. CDR3 protein: CASSQNGGREEQYV. The CDR3 bases are TGTGCCAGCAGCCAAAACGGCGGACGGGAGGAGCAGTACGTC.

This clone was seen a handful of times. Here the CDR3 reads CASRGSGYGYTF. The CDR3 DNA sequence: TGTGCCAGCCGCGGGAGTGGCTATGGCTACACCTTC. This chain connects TRBV7-6 to TRBJ1-2; D gene unclear. The V and J ends lost 8 bases and 4 bases respectively, with 11 bases between them. The germline V gene has CDR1 SGHVS and CDR2 FNYEAQ. The CDR3 extends over 12 amino acids.

The chain combines TRBV1 with TRBJ2-3; no DNA check was done on the table's D call, TRBD2. TRBV1 is a pseudogene. CDR3 size: 17 residues. CDR3 in DNA: TGCACCAGCAGCCCCGGGACTACGAAGATCCCCACAGATACGCAGTATTTT. This translates into CTSSPGTTKIPTDTQYF.

This chain joins TRBV10-3 and TRBJ2-7; 8 bases agree with TRBD1. The germline CDR1 and CDR2 sequences are ENHRY and SYGVKD. With V trimmed by 11 bases and J by 0 bases, 3 bases remained unmatched. The CDR3 loop spans 12 amino acids. The CDR3: CAGGQASYEQYF. The CDR3 region has the DNA TGTGCCGGGGGACAGGCCTCCTACGAGCAGTACTTC.